This T cell receptor beta chain was obtained from a study of cytomegalovirus exposure and HLA in healthy donors. Study-level points and caveats: High sensitivity and specificity were reportedly achieved when the classifier diagnosed cytomegalovirus status. The investigators catalogued 164 TCR beta chains as cytomegalovirus-associated.

This clone was counted a few times. As yet, its antigen is unknown. Looked up from germline, CDR1 is KGHSH and CDR2 is LQKENI. With 5 bases removed from V and 7 bases from J, the gap between germline ends came to 11 bases. This CDR3 contains 13 residues. Amplification used 60 Vbeta primers and 13 Jbeta primers. Produced via immunoSEQ multiplex PCR; TCRdb's table is partial and in-frame only. The sample comprises some 110,000 clones, 10% to 15% of which are singletons, and 16% rests with the top ten. The origin of this receptor is a man aged 35 to 55 in good health and CMV-seropositive. The genes are TRBV18 and TRBJ1-4; D may be TRBD1 (6 bases). Sample: PBMCs. CDR3 protein: CASSDRRGEKLFF. Written as DNA, the CDR3 is TGTGCCAGCTCAGACAGGCGTGGTGAAAAACTGTTTTTT. The full variable domain, completed using reference TRBV18 and TRBJ1-4, is NAGVMQNPRHLVRRRGQEARLRCSPMKGHSHVYWYRQLPEEGLKFMVYLQKENIIDESGMPKERFSAEFPKEGPSILRIQQVVRGDSAAYFCASSDRRGEKLFFGSGTQLSVL.